Sequencing of this TCR beta chain was carried out in a study of Graves' ophthalmopathy and Graves' hyperthyroidism. Study details: Hyperthyroidism counted as stable given no ophthalmopathy within 18 months of follow-up.

This clonotype was detected ten times or more. Amplification of TCR beta CDR3 regions used RNA transcripts. HTBI primers were employed in first-round RT-PCR, then a second-round multiplex PCR followed. TCRdb passed the multiplex PCR reads through MiXCR, listing each CDR3 protein once. In the table there are around 1.1 million distinct CDR3 sequences, 35% to 45% of which are singletons. The sample comprised peripheral blood or thyroid tissue (not recorded which). The TCR sequence derives from an adult man with Graves' hyperthyroidism.

DNA of the CDR3: TGTGCCAGTACGTCAACGGCCGGACGACCCCAGCATTTT. It specifies CASTSTAGRPQHF. The chain has TRBV10-3 and TRBJ1-5; no clear D. V lost 10 bases and J lost 10, with 20 bases in between. Germline assignment: CDR1 ENHRY and CDR2 SYGVKD. This CDR3 has 13 amino acids.